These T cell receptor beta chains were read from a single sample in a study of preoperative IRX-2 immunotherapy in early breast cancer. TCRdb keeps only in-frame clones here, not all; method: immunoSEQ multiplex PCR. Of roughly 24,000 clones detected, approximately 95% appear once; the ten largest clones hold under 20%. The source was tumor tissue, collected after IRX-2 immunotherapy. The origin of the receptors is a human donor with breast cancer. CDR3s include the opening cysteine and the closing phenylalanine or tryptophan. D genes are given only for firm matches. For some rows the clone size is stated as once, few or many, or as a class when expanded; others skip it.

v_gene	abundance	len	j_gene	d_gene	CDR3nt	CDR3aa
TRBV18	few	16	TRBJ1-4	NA	TGTGCCAGCTCAATATCACAGGGAGGGATCGGAGAAAAACTGTTTTTT	CASSISQGGIGEKLFF
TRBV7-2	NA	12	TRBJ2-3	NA	TGTGCCAGCAGCCCAAACACAGATACGCAGTATTTT	CASSPNTDTQYF
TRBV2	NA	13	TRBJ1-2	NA	TGTGCCAGCCGCACCATCGTAAACTATGGCTACACCTTC	CASRTIVNYGYTF
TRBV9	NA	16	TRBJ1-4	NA	TGTGCCAGCAGCGTAGATTTAGCACAGCCAGCTGAAAAACTGTTTTTT	CASSVDLAQPAEKLFF
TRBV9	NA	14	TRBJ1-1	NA	TGTGCCAGCAGCGTAGACCTACAGGGTCCTGAAGCTTTCTTT	CASSVDLQGPEAFF
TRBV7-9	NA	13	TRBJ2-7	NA	TGTGCCAGCAGCCCCCCCCTGGCCTCCGAGCAGTACTTC	CASSPPLASEQYF
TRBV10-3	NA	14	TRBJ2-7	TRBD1	TGTGCCATCAGTGCGGACAGGGGTGCCTACGAGCAGTACTTC	CAISADRGAYEQYF
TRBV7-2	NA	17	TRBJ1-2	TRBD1	TGTGCCAGCAGCTCGTTAACCGGACAGGCCACGTCACGTGGCTACACCTTC	CASSSLTGQATSRGYTF
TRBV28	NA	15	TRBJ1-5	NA	TGTGCCAGCAGTTTAGGGGGGGCTCGCAATCAGCCCCAGCATTTT	CASSLGGARNQPQHF
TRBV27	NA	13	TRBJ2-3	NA	TGTGCCAGCAGGGCCCCATACACCAATACGCAGTATTTT	CASRAPYTNTQYF
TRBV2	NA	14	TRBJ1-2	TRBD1	TGTGCCAGCACCTGGACAGGGCCCAGCTATGGCTACACCTTC	CASTWTGPSYGYTF
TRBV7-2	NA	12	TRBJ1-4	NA	TGTGCCAGCAGCTTAACTAGGGAAAAACTGTTTTTT	CASSLTREKLFF
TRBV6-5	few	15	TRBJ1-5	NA	TGTGCCAGCAGTGTACAGGGTTATAGCAATCAGCCCCAGCATTTT	CASSVQGYSNQPQHF
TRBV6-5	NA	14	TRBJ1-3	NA	TGTGCCAGCAGTTACCCAGGGTCTGGAAACACCATATATTTT	CASSYPGSGNTIYF
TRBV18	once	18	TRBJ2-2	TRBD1	TGTGCCAGCTCACCACTTATCGCGGGACAGGGGGACACCGGGGAGCTGTTTTTT	CASSPLIAGQGDTGELFF
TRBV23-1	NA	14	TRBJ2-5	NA	TGCGCCAGCAGTCAACAGGGACAACGAGAGACCCAGTACTTC	CASSQQGQRETQYF
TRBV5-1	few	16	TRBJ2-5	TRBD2	TGCGCCAGCAGCTTGGGGTCTGGCGGGGGCCAAGAGACCCAGTACTTC	CASSLGSGGGQETQYF
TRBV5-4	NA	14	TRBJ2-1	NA	TGTGCCAGCAGCGATTGGGGGGGCCGCAATGAGCAGTTCTTC	CASSDWGGRNEQFF
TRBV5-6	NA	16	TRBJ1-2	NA	TGTGCCAGCAGCTTGGTGCCCCCGGAGTATGACTATGGCTACACCTTC	CASSLVPPEYDYGYTF
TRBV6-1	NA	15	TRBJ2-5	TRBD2	TGTGCCAGCAGTGCGGGACTAGCGGCCAAAGAGACCCAGTACTTC	CASSAGLAAKETQYF
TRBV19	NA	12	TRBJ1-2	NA	TGTGCCTTTGATCGGGGGAGTGGTGGCTACACCTTC	CAFDRGSGGYTF
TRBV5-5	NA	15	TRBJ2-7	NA	TGTGCCAGCAGCTTGACATGGGGGGGCGGATACGAGCAGTACTTC	CASSLTWGGGYEQYF
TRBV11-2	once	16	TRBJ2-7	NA	TGTGCCAGCAGCTTAGATCCTTCGGGTCGTGCGGGGGAGCAGTACTTC	CASSLDPSGRAGEQYF
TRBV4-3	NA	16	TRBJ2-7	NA	TGCGCCAGCAGCCAAGGACGAGGGGGTGCCCCCTACGAGCAGTACTTC	CASSQGRGGAPYEQYF
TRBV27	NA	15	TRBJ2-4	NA	TGTGCCAGCAGGCTTGCAGCGGGAGCCAAAAACATTCAGTACTTC	CASRLAAGAKNIQYF
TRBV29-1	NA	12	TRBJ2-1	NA	TGCAGCGTTACCTACTCCTACAATGAGCAGTTCTTC	CSVTYSYNEQFF
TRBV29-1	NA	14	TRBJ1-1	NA	TGCAGCGTTGGGCGGGGCGGGGGGAACACTGAAGCTTTCTTT	CSVGRGGGNTEAFF
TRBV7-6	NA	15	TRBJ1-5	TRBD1	TGTGCCAGCAGCTTAGCAGGGACAGGGAATCAGCCCCAGCATTTT	CASSLAGTGNQPQHF
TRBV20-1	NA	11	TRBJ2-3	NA	TGCAGTGCTAGTTTTGCAGATACGCAGTATTTT	CSASFADTQYF
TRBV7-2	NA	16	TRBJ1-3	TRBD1	TGTGCCAGCAGTCCACAACAGGGGGCGTTCGGAAACACCATATATTTT	CASSPQQGAFGNTIYF
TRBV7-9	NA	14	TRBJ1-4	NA	TGTGCCAGCAGCTTAAGGAGGGTTAATGAAAAACTGTTTTTT	CASSLRRVNEKLFF
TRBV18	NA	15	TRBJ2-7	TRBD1	TGTGCCAGCTCACCACCGACAGGGGAAACCTACGAGCAGTACTTC	CASSPPTGETYEQYF
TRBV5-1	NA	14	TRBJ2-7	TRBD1	TGCGCCAGCAGCTTACAGGGGCCGTCATACGAGCAGTACTTC	CASSLQGPSYEQYF
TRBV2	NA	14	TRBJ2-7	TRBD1	TGTGCCAGCAGCCGACAGGGGGCACTGAGCGAGCAGTACTTC	CASSRQGALSEQYF
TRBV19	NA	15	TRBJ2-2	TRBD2	TGTGCCAGCCGAATAGCGGGGGGTTTTGGCGGGGAGCTGTTTTTT	CASRIAGGFGGELFF
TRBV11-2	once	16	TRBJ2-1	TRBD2	TGTGCCAGCAGTCCCCCGCGCGGGAGGGCCTACAATGAGCAGTTCTTC	CASSPPRGRAYNEQFF
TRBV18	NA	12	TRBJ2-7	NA	TGTGCCAGCTCACCGCAGGGAGGCGAGCAGTACTTC	CASSPQGGEQYF
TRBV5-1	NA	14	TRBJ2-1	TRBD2	TGCGCCAGCAGCTTGACTAGCGGATACAATGAGCAGTTCTTC	CASSLTSGYNEQFF
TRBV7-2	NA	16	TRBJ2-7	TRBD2	TGTGCCAGCAGCTTATCAGCCAATAGCGGGAGGGCCGGACAGTACTTC	CASSLSANSGRAGQYF
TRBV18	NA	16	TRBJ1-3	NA	TGTGCCAGCTCGGAAAACCCATCGGGCTCTGGAAACACCATATATTTT	CASSENPSGSGNTIYF
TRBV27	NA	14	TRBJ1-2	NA	TGTGCCAGCAGTTTTCTTGGGGAAGAGTATGGCTACACCTTC	CASSFLGEEYGYTF
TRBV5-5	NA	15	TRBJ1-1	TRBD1	TGTGCCAGCAGCCCAATACAGGGGTTGGACACTGAAGCTTTCTTT	CASSPIQGLDTEAFF